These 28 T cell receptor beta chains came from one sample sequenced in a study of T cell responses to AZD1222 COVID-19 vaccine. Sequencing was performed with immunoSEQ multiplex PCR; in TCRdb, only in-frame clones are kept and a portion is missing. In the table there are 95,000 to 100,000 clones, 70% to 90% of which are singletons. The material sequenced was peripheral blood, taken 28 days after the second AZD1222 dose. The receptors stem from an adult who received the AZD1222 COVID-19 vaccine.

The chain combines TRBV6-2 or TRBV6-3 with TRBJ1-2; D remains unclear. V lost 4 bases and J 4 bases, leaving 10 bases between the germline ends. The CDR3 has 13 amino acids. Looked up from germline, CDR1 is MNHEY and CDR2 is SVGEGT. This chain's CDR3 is CASSWTATYGYTF. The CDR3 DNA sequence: TGTGCCAGCAGTTGGACCGCGACCTATGGCTACACCTTC.

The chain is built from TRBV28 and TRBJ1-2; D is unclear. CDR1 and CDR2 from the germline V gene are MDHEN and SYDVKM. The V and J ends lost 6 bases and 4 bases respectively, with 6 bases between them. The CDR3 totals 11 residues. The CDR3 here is CASSPGYGYTF. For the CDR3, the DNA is TGTGCCAGCAGCCCAGGCTATGGCTACACCTTC.

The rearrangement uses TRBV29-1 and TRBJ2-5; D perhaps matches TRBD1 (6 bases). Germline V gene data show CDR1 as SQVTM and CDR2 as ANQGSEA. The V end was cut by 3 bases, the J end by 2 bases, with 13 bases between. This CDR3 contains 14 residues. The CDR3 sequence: CSVDHRDRQETQYF. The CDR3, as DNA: TGCAGCGTTGATCACAGGGATAGGCAAGAGACCCAGTACTTC.

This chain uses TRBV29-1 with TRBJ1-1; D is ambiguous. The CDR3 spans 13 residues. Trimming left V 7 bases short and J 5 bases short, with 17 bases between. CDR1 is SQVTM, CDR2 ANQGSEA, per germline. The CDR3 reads CSGSIRGQTEAFF. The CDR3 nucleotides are TGCAGCGGATCAATAAGAGGGCAGACTGAAGCTTTCTTT.

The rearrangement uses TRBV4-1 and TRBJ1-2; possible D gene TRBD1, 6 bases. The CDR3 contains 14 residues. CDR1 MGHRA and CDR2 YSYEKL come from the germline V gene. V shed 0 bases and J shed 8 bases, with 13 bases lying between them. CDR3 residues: CASSQDAGGAGYTF. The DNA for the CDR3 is TGCGCCAGCAGCCAAGATGCCGGGGGCGCAGGCTACACCTTC.

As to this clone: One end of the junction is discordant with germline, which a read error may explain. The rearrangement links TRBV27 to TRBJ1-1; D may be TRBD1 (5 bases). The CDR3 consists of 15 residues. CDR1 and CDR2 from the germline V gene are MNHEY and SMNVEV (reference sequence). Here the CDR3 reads CASSLSKLGRAEAFF. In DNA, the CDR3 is TGTGCCAGCAGTTTATCGAAGTTAGGCAGGGCTGAGGCTTTCTTT.

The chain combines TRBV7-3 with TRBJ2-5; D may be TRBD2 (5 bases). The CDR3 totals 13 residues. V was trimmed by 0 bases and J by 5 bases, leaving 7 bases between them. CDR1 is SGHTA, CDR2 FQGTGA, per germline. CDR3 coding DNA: TGTGCCAGCAGCTTAACAAGGGAGGAGACCCAGTACTTC. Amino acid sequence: CASSLTREETQYF.

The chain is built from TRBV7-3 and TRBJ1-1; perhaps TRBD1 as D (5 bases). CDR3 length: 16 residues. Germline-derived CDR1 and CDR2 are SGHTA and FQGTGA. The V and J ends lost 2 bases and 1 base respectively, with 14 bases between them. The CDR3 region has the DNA TGTGCCAGCAGCTTAGGGCAGGGAATCAAGAACACTGAAGCTTTCTTT. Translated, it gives CASSLGQGIKNTEAFF.

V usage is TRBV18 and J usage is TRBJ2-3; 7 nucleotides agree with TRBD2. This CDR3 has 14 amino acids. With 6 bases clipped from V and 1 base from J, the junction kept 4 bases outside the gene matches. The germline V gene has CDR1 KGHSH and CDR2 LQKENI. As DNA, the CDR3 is TGTGCCAGCTCGCATACTAGCGGCACAGATACGCAGTATTTT. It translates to CASSHTSGTDTQYF. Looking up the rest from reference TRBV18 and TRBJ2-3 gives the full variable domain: NAGVMQNPRHLVRRRGQEARLRCSPMKGHSHVYWYRQLPEEGLKFMVYLQKENIIDESGMPKERFSAEFPKEGPSILRIQQVVRGDSAAYFCASSHTSGTDTQYFGPGTRLTVL.

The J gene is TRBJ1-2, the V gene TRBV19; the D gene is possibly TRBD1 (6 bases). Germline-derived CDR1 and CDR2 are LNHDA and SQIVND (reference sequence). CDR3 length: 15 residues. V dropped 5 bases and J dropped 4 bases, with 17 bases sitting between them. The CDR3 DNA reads TGTGCCAGTAGTCCAGGCAGCAGGGGAGGCTATGGCTACACCTTC. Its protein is CASSPGSRGGYGYTF.

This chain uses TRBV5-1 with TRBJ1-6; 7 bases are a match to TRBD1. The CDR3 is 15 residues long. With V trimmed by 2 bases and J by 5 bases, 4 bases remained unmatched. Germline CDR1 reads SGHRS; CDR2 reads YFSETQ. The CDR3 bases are TGCGCCAGCAGCTTAAGGACAGGCGATAATTCACCCCTCCACTTT. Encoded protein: CASSLRTGDNSPLHF.

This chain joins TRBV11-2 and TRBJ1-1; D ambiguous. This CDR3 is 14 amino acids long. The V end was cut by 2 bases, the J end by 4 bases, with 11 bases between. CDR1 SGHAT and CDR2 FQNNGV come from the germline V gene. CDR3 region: CASSLMRGGTEAFF. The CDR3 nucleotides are TGTGCCAGCAGCTTAATGCGGGGAGGCACTGAAGCTTTCTTT.

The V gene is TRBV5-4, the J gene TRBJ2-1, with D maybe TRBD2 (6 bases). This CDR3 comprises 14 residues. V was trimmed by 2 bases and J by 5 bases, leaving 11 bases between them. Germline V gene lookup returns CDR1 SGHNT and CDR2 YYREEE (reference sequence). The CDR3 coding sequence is TGTGCCAGCAGCTTTAGCGGAGGGGACAATGAGCAGTTCTTC. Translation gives CASSFSGGDNEQFF.

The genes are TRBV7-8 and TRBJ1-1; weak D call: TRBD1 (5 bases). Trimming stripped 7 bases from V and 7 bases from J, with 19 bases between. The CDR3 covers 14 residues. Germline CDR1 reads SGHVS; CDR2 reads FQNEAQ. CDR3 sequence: CASTHPGRVGEAFF. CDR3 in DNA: TGTGCCAGCACCCACCCCGGCAGGGTGGGTGAAGCTTTCTTT.

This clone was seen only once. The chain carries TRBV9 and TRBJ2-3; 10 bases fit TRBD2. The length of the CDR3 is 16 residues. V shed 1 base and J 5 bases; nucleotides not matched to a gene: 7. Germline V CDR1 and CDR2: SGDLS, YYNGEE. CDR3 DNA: TGTGCCAGCAGCGTAACGGTAGCGGGGGGAGGAGATACGCAGTATTTT. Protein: CASSVTVAGGGDTQYF.

The CDR3 protein is CASSPRQGRYEQYF. CDR3 nucleotides: TGTGCCAGCAGCCCACGACAGGGGCGCTACGAGCAGTACTTC. The chain recombines TRBV3-1 (or the pseudogene TRBV3-2) with TRBJ2-7; 8 bases are shared with TRBD1. The germline V gene has CDR1 LGHDT and CDR2 YNNKEL (reference sequence). The CDR3 runs to 14 residues. The V and J ends lost 4 bases and 3 bases, in that order; junction bases with no gene match: 5.

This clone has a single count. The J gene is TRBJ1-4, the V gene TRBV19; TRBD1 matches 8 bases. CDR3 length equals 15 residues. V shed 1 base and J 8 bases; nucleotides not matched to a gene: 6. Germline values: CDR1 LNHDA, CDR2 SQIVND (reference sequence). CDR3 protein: CASSIVATGEEKLFF. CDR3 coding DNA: TGTGCCAGTAGTATAGTGGCGACAGGGGAGGAAAAACTGTTTTTT.

The CDR3 region has the DNA TGTGCCACCAGCAGGGTGGGGGCCGGGACTAGAAGTGAAGAGACCCAGTACTTC. It specifies CATSRVGAGTRSEETQYF. The chain has TRBV15 and TRBJ2-5; 8 bases agree with TRBD2. Germline V gene lookup returns CDR1 LNHNV and CDR2 YYDKDF (reference sequence). This CDR3 comprises 18 residues. V shed 3 bases, J shed 3 bases, and the junction held 15 bases outside the gene matches.

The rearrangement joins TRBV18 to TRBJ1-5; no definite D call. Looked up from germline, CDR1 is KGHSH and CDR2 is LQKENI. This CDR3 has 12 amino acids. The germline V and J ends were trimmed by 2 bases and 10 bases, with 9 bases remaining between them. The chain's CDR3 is CASSPNREPQHF. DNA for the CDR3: TGTGCCAGCTCACCAAACCGGGAACCCCAGCATTTT.

The DNA for the CDR3 is TGTGCCAGCAGTGAAGTTTATCAGCCCCAGCATTTT. Its protein product is CASSEVYQPQHF. V usage is TRBV2 and J usage is TRBJ1-5; D is unresolved. Germline values: CDR1 SNHLY, CDR2 FYNNEI. The CDR3 has 12 amino acids. Trimming removed 1 base at V and 5 bases at J, with 3 bases between.

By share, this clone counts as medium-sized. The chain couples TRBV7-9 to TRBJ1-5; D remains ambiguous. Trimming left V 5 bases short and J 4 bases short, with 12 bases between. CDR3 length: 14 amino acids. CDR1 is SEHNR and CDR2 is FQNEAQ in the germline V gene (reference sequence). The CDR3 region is CASSLGWTNQPQHF. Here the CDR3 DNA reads TGTGCCAGCAGCCTAGGGTGGACTAATCAGCCCCAGCATTTT.

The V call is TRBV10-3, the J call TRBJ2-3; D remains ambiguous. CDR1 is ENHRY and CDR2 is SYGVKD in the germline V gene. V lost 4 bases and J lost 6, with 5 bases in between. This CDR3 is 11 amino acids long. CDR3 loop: CAISVDDTQYF. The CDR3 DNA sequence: TGTGCCATCAGTGTGGATGATACGCAGTATTTT.

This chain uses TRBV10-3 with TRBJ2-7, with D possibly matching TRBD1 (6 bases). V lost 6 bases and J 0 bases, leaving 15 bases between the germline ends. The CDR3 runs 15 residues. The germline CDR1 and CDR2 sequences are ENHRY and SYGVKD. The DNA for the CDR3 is TGTGCCATCAGCATGACAGGCGACAGCTCCTACGAGCAGTACTTC. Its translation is CAISMTGDSSYEQYF.

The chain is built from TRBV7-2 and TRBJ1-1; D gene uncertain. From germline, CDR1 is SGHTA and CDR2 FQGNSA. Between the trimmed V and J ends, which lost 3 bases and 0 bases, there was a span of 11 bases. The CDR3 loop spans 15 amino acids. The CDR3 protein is CASSFSSDMNTEAFF. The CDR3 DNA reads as TGTGCCAGCAGCTTTAGCTCCGATATGAACACTGAAGCTTTCTTT.

CDR3 protein: CASSLQGAGYGYTF. In DNA, the CDR3 is TGTGCCAGCAGCTTGCAGGGGGCCGGCTATGGCTACACCTTC. V gene TRBV5-4 combines with J gene TRBJ1-2; 8 nucleotides line up with TRBD1. There are 14 residues in the CDR3. Germline V lookup: CDR1 SGHNT, CDR2 YYREEE (reference sequence). The ends lost 1 base at V and 4 bases at J; junction bases unmatched: 3.

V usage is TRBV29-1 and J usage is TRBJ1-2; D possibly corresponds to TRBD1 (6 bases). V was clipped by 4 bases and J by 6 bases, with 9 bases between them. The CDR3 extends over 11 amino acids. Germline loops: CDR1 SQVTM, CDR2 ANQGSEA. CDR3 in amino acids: CSVGDKDGYTF. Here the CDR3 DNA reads TGCAGCGTTGGGGACAAGGATGGCTACACCTTC.

Here the CDR3 reads CASSFRDRNTEAFF. CDR3 nucleotide sequence: TGTGCCAGCAGCTTCCGGGACAGGAACACTGAAGCTTTCTTT. The chain recombines TRBV21-1 with TRBJ1-1; no check of the table's D call, TRBD1, against the DNA was made. TRBV21-1 is a pseudogene. The CDR3 spans 14 residues.

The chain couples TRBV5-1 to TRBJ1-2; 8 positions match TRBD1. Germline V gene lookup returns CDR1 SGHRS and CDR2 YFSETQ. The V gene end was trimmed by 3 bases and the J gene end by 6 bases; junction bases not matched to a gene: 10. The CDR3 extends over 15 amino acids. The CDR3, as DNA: TGCGCCAGCAGCTCCCAACCCCAGGGGGCCGATGGCTACACCTTC. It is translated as CASSSQPQGADGYTF.